The 26 T cell receptor beta chains listed next were all sequenced from one sample in a study of identical twins. TCRdb analysed the 5' RACE reads with MiXCR anew, one entry per CDR3 protein. The sample has hundreds of thousands of distinct CDR3 sequences, 5.5% to 6.5% seen once. The sequencing input was naive T cells sorted from blood. These receptor sequences come from a man younger than 30 in good health.

This clonotype was seen a few times. The chain uses TRBV10-3 and TRBJ2-2; D is possibly TRBD1 (7 bases). Germline CDR1 and CDR2: ENHRY and SYGVKD. Trimming shortened V by 4 bases and J by 5 bases, and 11 bases separated the two germline ends. This CDR3 contains 14 residues. The CDR3 nucleotides read TGTGCCATCAGTGCAGGGGGAGGAACCGGGGAGCTGTTTTTT. Its translation: CAISAGGGTGELFF.

The rearrangement links TRBV7-2 to TRBJ1-2; no clear D. V dropped 3 bases and J dropped 5 bases, with 13 bases sitting between them. The CDR3 is 14 amino acids. Germline values: CDR1 SGHTA, CDR2 FQGNSA. The CDR3 region is CASSFKRNSYGYTF. For the CDR3, the DNA is TGTGCCAGCAGCTTTAAGCGGAACTCTTATGGCTACACCTTC. The variable domain in full, with the rest retrieved from reference TRBV7-2 and TRBJ1-2, is GAGVSQSPSNKVTEKGKDVELRCDPISGHTALYWYRQSLGQGLEFLIYFQGNSAPDKSGLPSDRFSAERTGGSVSTLTIQRTQQEDSAVYLCASSFKRNSYGYTFGSGTRLTVV.

This clonotype was detected ten times or more. This sequence joins TRBV5-1 and TRBJ2-7, with TRBD2 matching 11 bases. CDR1 and CDR2 from the germline V gene are SGHRS and YFSETQ. V dropped 7 bases and J dropped 1; count of bases not matched to a gene: 7. CDR3 size: 15 residues. The CDR3 protein is CASRLAGGDSYEQYF. CDR3 bases: TGCGCCAGCCGGCTAGCGGGAGGCGATTCCTACGAGCAGTACTTC.

This clonotype occurred once. One base away lies a much larger clone, so this may be a sequencing read error. This chain joins TRBV6-1 and TRBJ2-3; 9 bases align to TRBD2. This CDR3 spans 17 amino acids. Germline loops: CDR1 MNHNS, CDR2 SASEGT. Germline trimming cut 1 base from V and 5 bases from J; bases unmatched to any gene: 10. The CDR3 coding sequence is TGTGCCAGCAGTGAAGAATGGATAGCGGGAGTAGGAGATACGCAGTATTTT. This encodes CASSEEWIAGVGDTQYF.

The chain couples TRBV15 to TRBJ2-7; either TRBD1 or TRBD2 may supply D (5 bases each). V lost 5 bases and J lost 2, with 13 bases in between. The germline CDR1 and CDR2 sequences are LNHNV and YYDKDF (reference sequence). The CDR3 runs 14 residues. The CDR3 DNA reads as TGTGCCACCAGCGGGGGAGACTTGGCCTACGAGCAGTACTTC. This encodes CATSGGDLAYEQYF.

This clonotype was detected ten times or more. The chain is built from TRBV4-1 and TRBJ2-5; D is uncertain. Looked up from germline, CDR1 is MGHRA and CDR2 is YSYEKL. Between the trimmed V and J ends, which lost 0 bases and 4 bases, there was a span of 9 bases. This CDR3 has 14 residues. The CDR3 DNA follows: TGCGCCAGCAGCCAAGATCAAGTGGGAGAGACCCAGTACTTC. Translated: CASSQDQVGETQYF.

This clonotype was seen many times. J is TRBJ2-5 and V is TRBV12-3 or TRBV12-4; TRBD2 agrees at 10 bases. There are 14 residues in the CDR3. Trimming took 5 bases from V and 2 from J; bases not matched to a gene: 2. This CDR3 reads CASSETSGQETQYF. The CDR3 region has the DNA TGTGCCAGCAGTGAGACTAGCGGGCAAGAGACCCAGTACTTC.

This clonotype occurred a few times. The V call is TRBV6-1, the J call TRBJ1-3; D may be TRBD1 (5 bases). CDR3 length: 17 amino acids. Deletions cut 5 bases from V and 0 bases from J, with 17 bases between. Germline lookup yields CDR1 MNHNS and CDR2 SASEGT. The CDR3 nucleotides are TGTGCCAGCAGTATTTTTTCTGAGGGGAGCTCTGGAAACACCATATATTTT. Its protein product is CASSIFSEGSSGNTIYF.

The chain carries TRBV30 and TRBJ1-1; D gene unclear. The CDR3 consists of 13 residues. V lost 1 base and J lost 3, with 9 bases in between. Per germline, CDR1 GTSNPN and CDR2 SVGIG (reference sequence). CDR3 region: CAWSGSGDTEAFF. The CDR3 DNA is TGTGCCTGGAGTGGCTCCGGCGACACTGAAGCTTTCTTT.

This clonotype was seen a handful of times. CDR3 DNA: TGCAGTGCTCCAGGACTAGCGGGATTAAGCTCCTACGAGCAGTACTTC. It codes for CSAPGLAGLSSYEQYF. The chain carries TRBV20-1 and TRBJ2-7; 12 nucleotides line up with TRBD2. Per germline, CDR1 DFQATT and CDR2 SNEGSKA (reference sequence). Losses at the gene ends were 5 bases for V and 0 bases for J; bases not matched to a gene: 8. The CDR3 spans 16 residues.

This clonotype turned up a few times. The V gene is TRBV5-1, the J gene TRBJ2-3; 7 nucleotides match TRBD1. Germline V gene lookup returns CDR1 SGHRS and CDR2 YFSETQ. This CDR3 comprises 16 residues. V lost 4 bases, J lost 5 bases, and 13 bases stayed unmatched. The CDR3 region is CASSPPGSSGGDTQYF. CDR3 nucleotide sequence: TGCGCCAGCAGCCCCCCGGGTAGTTCAGGGGGAGATACGCAGTATTTT.

This sequence joins TRBV21-1 and TRBJ1-5. TRBV21-1 is a pseudogene. This CDR3 is 13 amino acids long. The CDR3 loop is CASSKEADQPQHF. The CDR3, as DNA: TGTGCCAGCAGCAAGGAAGCCGATCAGCCCCAGCATTTT.

The chain recombines TRBV2 with TRBJ2-7, with D possibly being TRBD1 (5 bases). V lost 7 bases, J lost 3 bases, and 16 bases lay in between. CDR3 length equals 14 residues. Germline lookup yields CDR1 SNHLY and CDR2 FYNNEI. CDR3 bases: TGTGCCAGCATGGGGCGGTGGGTTAGCTACGAGCAGTACGTC. Translated: CASMGRWVSYEQYV.

This clonotype was seen ten or more times. The chain uses TRBV6-1 and TRBJ2-7; 8 bases match TRBD1. J lost 9 bases, V lost 6 bases, and 13 bases had no gene match. The CDR3 runs to 14 residues. The germline CDR1 and CDR2 sequences are MNHNS and SASEGT. The CDR3 region has the DNA TGTGCCAGCAGACCGTCCCGGGACAGGACCGCGCAGTACTTC. Protein product: CASRPSRDRTAQYF.

In DNA form, the CDR3 reads TGTGCCAGCAGTTTACCCAGAGTAGGACAGCCCCAGCATTTT. Translated, it gives CASSLPRVGQPQHF. The rearrangement uses TRBV27 and TRBJ1-5; D gene ambiguous. V was shortened by 2 bases and J by 7 bases, with 12 bases between the two germline ends. The CDR3 length is 14 residues. The germline V gene has CDR1 MNHEY and CDR2 SMNVEV (reference sequence).

This clonotype was seen repeatedly, ten times or more. The chain employs TRBV6-2 or TRBV6-3 and TRBJ1-5; 7 nucleotides match TRBD1. The V and J ends lost 5 bases and 1 base, in that order; junction bases with no gene match: 8. CDR1 is MNHEY and CDR2 is SVGEGT in the germline V gene. The CDR3 length is 16 residues. CDR3 protein: CASSDDRARSNQPQHF. CDR3 sequence (DNA): TGTGCCAGCAGTGATGACAGGGCTAGGAGCAATCAGCCCCAGCATTTT.

At least ten counts were recorded for this clonotype. The chain recombines TRBV27 with TRBJ2-6; D not resolved. Per the germline V gene, CDR1 is MNHEY and CDR2 is SMNVEV (reference sequence). The CDR3 has 14 amino acids. The V and J ends lost 4 bases and 0 bases respectively, with 4 bases between them. Here the CDR3 reads CASSYSSGANVLTF. The CDR3 coding sequence is TGTGCCAGCAGTTACAGCTCTGGGGCCAACGTCCTGACTTTC.

This clonotype was counted ten times or more. The chain employs TRBV29-1 and TRBJ2-5; D tentatively fits TRBD1 or TRBD2 (6 bases each). The germline V and J ends were trimmed by 3 bases and 4 bases, with 9 bases remaining between them. The V gene's germline CDR1 is SQVTM and CDR2 ANQGSEA. The CDR3 is made up of 12 amino acids. CDR3 sequence (DNA): TGCAGCGTTGATGGGGGGCGAGAGACCCAGTACTTC. This sequence encodes CSVDGGRETQYF.

Many counts were recorded for this clonotype. The chain joins TRBV25-1 to TRBJ1-1, with D tentatively TRBD1 (5 bases). Between the trimmed V and J ends, which lost 4 bases and 4 bases, there was a span of 16 bases. Germline loops: CDR1 MGHDK, CDR2 SYGVNS. The CDR3 spans 15 residues. The CDR3 coding sequence is TGTGCCAGCAGTGGGCCAGGGCTTGGTCGCACTGAAGCTTTCTTT. Its protein is CASSGPGLGRTEAFF.

This clonotype was seen many times. V usage is TRBV4-2 and J usage is TRBJ1-5; 9 nucleotides agree with TRBD1. The germline gives CDR1 LGHNA, CDR2 YNFKEQ. Losses at the gene ends were 2 bases for V and 6 bases for J; bases not matched to a gene: 5. The CDR3 spans 15 residues. CDR3 protein: CASSQPLQGAQPQHF. In DNA form, the CDR3 reads TGTGCCAGCAGCCAACCCTTACAGGGGGCTCAGCCCCAGCATTTT.

This clonotype was seen many times. This chain connects TRBV10-3 to TRBJ2-1; 8 bases line up with TRBD2. Per the germline V gene, CDR1 is ENHRY and CDR2 is SYGVKD. Trimming cost V 3 bases and J 7 bases; bases outside gene matches: 11. This CDR3 comprises 16 residues. Here the CDR3 DNA reads TGTGCCATCAGTGATAGGGGAAGTAGCGGGGAAAATGAGCAGTTCTTC. Translation gives CAISDRGSSGENEQFF.

This clonotype was recorded many times. The chain employs TRBV6-5 and TRBJ2-1, with D unresolved. This CDR3 comprises 11 residues. V dropped 4 bases and J dropped 9 bases, with 7 bases sitting between them. Looked up from germline, CDR1 is MNHEY and CDR2 is SVGAGI. CDR3 nucleotides: TGTGCCAGCAGTTTTAGCAGTGAGCAGTTCTTC. As protein: CASSFSSEQFF.

This clonotype was seen repeatedly, ten times or more. The CDR3 loop is CATGSLYEQYV. CDR3 in DNA: TGTGCCACCGGATCTCTTTACGAGCAGTACGTC. The rearrangement joins TRBV21-1 to TRBJ2-7. TRBV21-1 is termed a pseudogene. The CDR3 spans 11 residues.

This clonotype occurred a few times. This chain joins TRBV20-1 and TRBJ2-7; TRBD1 agrees at 10 bases. V lost 5 bases, J lost 5 bases, and 9 bases stayed unmatched. Per the germline V gene, CDR1 is DFQATT and CDR2 is SNEGSKA (reference sequence). The CDR3 loop spans 14 amino acids. CDR3: CSADRTGGVDEQYF. The CDR3 region has the DNA TGCAGTGCTGACCGGACAGGGGGAGTGGACGAGCAGTACTTC.

This clonotype was counted between two and nine times. This sequence joins TRBV20-1 and TRBJ2-7, with 7 bases that match TRBD2. CDR3 size: 14 residues. CDR1 and CDR2 (germline): DFQATT, SNEGSKA (reference sequence). Germline trimming cut 6 bases from V and 6 bases from J; bases unmatched to any gene: 14. The CDR3 sequence is CSAPLLGREGEQYF. In nucleotides, the CDR3 is TGCAGTGCGCCGCTCTTGGGTAGGGAGGGCGAGCAGTACTTC.

Ten or more counts support this clonotype. The chain carries TRBV28 and TRBJ2-7; 7 nucleotides align to TRBD1. Germline V CDR1 and CDR2: MDHEN, SYDVKM. The length of the CDR3 is 15 residues. The J segment lost 0 bases and the V segment lost 3 bases, leaving 5 bases of the junction unmatched. The CDR3 region is CASSFPRGSSYEQYF. DNA for the CDR3: TGTGCCAGCAGTTTCCCCAGGGGGAGCTCCTACGAGCAGTACTTC. Complete variable domain (other parts from reference TRBV28 and TRBJ2-7): DVKVTQSSRYLVKRTGEKVFLECVQDMDHENMFWYRQDPGLGLRLIYFSYDVKMKEKGDIPEGYSVSREKKERFSLILESASTNQTSMYLCASSFPRGSSYEQYFGPGTRLTVT.